Listed here are 29 T cell receptor beta chains from one sample, sequenced in a study of identical twins' blood T cells. TCRdb re-analysed the 5' RACE reads in MiXCR, keeping a single row per CDR3 protein. The sample contains 300,000 to 400,000 distinct CDR3 sequences, about 28% of which appear only once. Material for sequencing was PBMCs. The origin of the receptors is a woman between 18 and 50 years old in good health.

V and J are TRBV29-1 and TRBJ1-3; no firm D call. Germline CDR1 is SQVTM and CDR2 is ANQGSEA. The CDR3 has 11 residues. In DNA, the CDR3 is TGCAGTATGGAGTCTGGAAACACCATATATTTT. Protein sequence: CSMESGNTIYF.

This clonotype has just a few counts. V and J are TRBV6-2 or TRBV6-3 and TRBJ1-2; D might be TRBD1 (6 bases). The CDR3 totals 13 residues. Between the trimmed V and J ends, which lost 4 bases and 6 bases, there was a span of 12 bases. Germline V CDR1 and CDR2: MNHEY, SVGEGT. The CDR3 is CASSWGPGHGYTF. The CDR3 coding sequence is TGTGCCAGCAGTTGGGGGCCGGGACATGGCTACACCTTC.

This chain connects TRBV20-1 to TRBJ2-2, with TRBD2 as a possible D gene (5 bases). CDR3 length: 15 amino acids. The V and J ends lost 3 bases and 5 bases respectively, with 16 bases between them. Germline V gives CDR1 DFQATT, CDR2 SNEGSKA (reference sequence). CDR3 region: CSASSLGSGTGELFF. CDR3 sequence (DNA): TGCAGTGCTAGTTCCCTAGGGTCGGGGACCGGGGAGCTGTTTTTT.

The chain combines TRBV7-9 with TRBJ1-1, with D maybe TRBD1 (5 bases). Trimming stripped 5 bases from V and 0 bases from J, with 16 bases between. Germline CDR1 reads SEHNR; CDR2 reads FQNEAQ (reference sequence). The CDR3 loop spans 16 amino acids. CDR3 in DNA: TGTGCCAGCAGCCCGAGCACCGAGGGGATGAACACTGAAGCTTTCTTT. Its protein is CASSPSTEGMNTEAFF.

This chain links TRBV29-1 with TRBJ2-1, with TRBD1 matching 8 bases. Trimming cost V 0 bases and J 12 bases; bases outside gene matches: 7. The CDR3 is made up of 13 amino acids. In germline, CDR1 is SQVTM, CDR2 ANQGSEA. In DNA form, the CDR3 reads TGCAGCGTTGAAGATCTACTGGGACAGGTGCAGTTCTTC. This gives the protein CSVEDLLGQVQFF.

The chain couples TRBV20-1 to TRBJ2-3; TRBD2 is a possible D gene (6 bases). CDR3 length equals 13 residues. With 6 bases removed from V and 5 bases from J, the gap between germline ends came to 15 bases. From germline, CDR1 is DFQATT and CDR2 SNEGSKA (reference sequence). CDR3 sequence: CSATSGAEDTQYF. CDR3 DNA sequence: TGCAGTGCCACGTCGGGAGCCGAAGATACGCAGTATTTT.

The chain's CDR3 is CAARRGRPDTEAFF. The CDR3 DNA reads as TGTGCCGCTCGTCGTGGCCGCCCGGACACTGAAGCTTTCTTT. The rearrangement links TRBV15 to TRBJ1-1; D gene ambiguous. Germline V CDR1 and CDR2: LNHNV, YYDKDF (reference sequence). This CDR3 spans 14 amino acids. The V end lost 11 bases, the J end lost 3 bases, and 19 bases lay between the germline ends.

The rearrangement links TRBV6-5 to TRBJ1-2; possible D gene TRBD1, 6 bases. The CDR3 spans 12 residues. The V gene lost 6 bases and the J gene lost 8 bases, with 13 bases spanning the gap. Germline CDR1 and CDR2: MNHEY and SVGAGI. This chain's CDR3 is CASSRTGGGYTF. CDR3 DNA: TGTGCCAGCAGCAGGACCGGGGGCGGCTACACCTTC.

This rearrangement joins TRBV7-9 to TRBJ1-2, with D possibly being TRBD1 (5 bases). Germline assignment: CDR1 SEHNR and CDR2 FQNEAQ (reference sequence). V was trimmed by 2 bases and J by 8 bases, leaving 12 bases between them. This CDR3 comprises 13 residues. CDR3 amino acids: CASSLKGAQGYTF. The CDR3 DNA follows: TGTGCCAGCAGCTTAAAAGGGGCGCAAGGCTACACCTTC.

This clonotype was counted between two and nine times. The V call is TRBV6-2 or TRBV6-3, the J call TRBJ2-7, with 8 bases fitting TRBD2. Germline V gene sequence: CDR1 MNHEY, CDR2 SVGEGT. There are 15 residues in the CDR3. V lost 5 bases, J lost 3 bases, and 9 bases stayed unmatched. The CDR3: CASSPLRLARYEQYF. Written as DNA, the CDR3 is TGTGCCAGCAGTCCCCTCCGACTAGCGCGCTACGAGCAGTACTTC.

This clonotype was seen a handful of times. This chain connects TRBV9 to TRBJ2-1, with unresolved D. The CDR3 length is 11 residues. V shed 4 bases and J shed 8 bases, with 7 bases lying between them. Germline CDR1 reads SGDLS; CDR2 reads YYNGEE. The CDR3 coding sequence is TGTGCCAGCAGCTCATCGGATGAGCAGTTCTTC. Encoded protein: CASSSSDEQFF.

This clonotype turned up a few times. This chain connects TRBV29-1 to TRBJ1-2; D perhaps matches TRBD1 (6 bases). Between the trimmed V and J ends, which lost 7 bases and 5 bases, there was a span of 11 bases. CDR1 is SQVTM and CDR2 is ANQGSEA in the germline V gene. The CDR3 extends over 11 amino acids. The CDR3 loop is CSAEGGYGYTF. The CDR3 coding sequence is TGCAGCGCCGAGGGGGGTTATGGCTACACCTTC.

This rearrangement joins TRBV12-3 or TRBV12-4 to TRBJ1-6, with D possibly TRBD1 on 5 matching bases. The CDR3 contains 14 residues. V was cut by 8 bases and J by 14 bases, with 22 bases left in between. The CDR3 loop reads CASGGWITSGTLHF. Here the CDR3 DNA reads TGTGCCAGCGGGGGGTGGATCACATCCGGCACCCTCCACTTT.

The gene calls are TRBV12-5 and TRBJ2-1; 10 bases are shared with TRBD2. Trimming removed 6 bases from V and 8 bases from J; junction bases left unmatched: 7. Germline V CDR1 and CDR2: LGHNT, FRNRAP. The CDR3 is 14 amino acids. The CDR3 DNA reads TGTGCTAGTGGGTATAGCGGGGGGCAGGATGAGCAGTTCTTC. Translating it yields CASGYSGGQDEQFF.

There are a few counts of this clonotype. The gene calls are TRBV7-8 and TRBJ2-1; 7 bases are shared with TRBD2. The CDR3 has 16 amino acids. V lost 2 bases and J lost 4; bases outside the gene matches: 8. Germline assignment: CDR1 SGHVS and CDR2 FQNEAQ. The CDR3: CASSLRGGREYNEQFF. In DNA, the CDR3 is TGTGCCAGCAGCTTACGTGGAGGGCGGGAGTACAATGAGCAGTTCTTC.

This clonotype was counted only a few times. The chain is built from TRBV5-1 and TRBJ2-1; D gene unclear. V shed 0 bases and J shed 4 bases, with 11 bases lying between them. Germline loops: CDR1 SGHRS, CDR2 YFSETQ. CDR3 length: 15 residues. Written as DNA, the CDR3 is TGCGCCAGCAGCTTGGACGAGAGCTCATACAATGAGCAGTTCTTC. It encodes CASSLDESSYNEQFF.

V is TRBV6-2 or TRBV6-3 and J is TRBJ1-1; D possibly corresponds to TRBD1 (5 bases). Germline V gene sequence: CDR1 MNHEY, CDR2 SVGEGT. V lost 6 bases and J 1 base, leaving 12 bases between the germline ends. This CDR3 has 14 amino acids. The CDR3 DNA reads as TGTGCCAGCAGATTCCAGGGAACGAACACTGAAGCTTTCTTT. This translates into CASRFQGTNTEAFF.

This clonotype was observed at least ten times. The J gene is TRBJ1-6, the V gene TRBV6-2 or TRBV6-3; tentative D call: TRBD1 (6 bases). Trimming took off 7 bases at V and 7 bases at J, with 14 bases between the two ends. This CDR3 contains 14 residues. Per the germline V gene, CDR1 is MNHEY and CDR2 is SVGEGT. CDR3 region: CASTRGSANSPLHF. The CDR3 DNA sequence: TGTGCCAGCACCAGGGGCTCAGCGAATTCACCCCTCCACTTT.

At least ten counts were recorded for this clonotype. The rearrangement links TRBV6-2 or TRBV6-3 to TRBJ1-1; TRBD1 aligns across 9 bases. The CDR3 covers 15 residues. Trimming removed 6 bases from V and 2 bases from J; junction bases left unmatched: 7. CDR1 and CDR2 from the germline V gene are MNHEY and SVGEGT. This CDR3 is CASRAEDRGNTEAFF. DNA of the CDR3: TGTGCCAGCAGAGCTGAGGACAGGGGTAACACTGAAGCTTTCTTT.

At least ten counts were recorded for this clonotype. The CDR3: CASRAEDSKPQHF. As DNA, the CDR3 is TGTGCCAGCAGGGCCGAGGATTCAAAGCCCCAGCATTTT. The gene calls are TRBV12-3 or TRBV12-4 and TRBJ1-5; D is unclear. The CDR3 consists of 13 residues. V gave up 6 bases and J gave up 8 bases, with 14 bases separating them.

This clonotype showed up just a few times. The V gene is TRBV2, the J gene TRBJ2-5, with 8 nucleotides matching TRBD2. The CDR3 is 16 residues long. Germline V gene sequence: CDR1 SNHLY, CDR2 FYNNEI. Losses at the gene ends were 4 bases for V and 0 bases for J; bases not matched to a gene: 7. CDR3 amino acids: CASSVRSGGNQETQYF. For the CDR3, the DNA is TGTGCCAGCAGTGTAAGAAGCGGGGGCAACCAAGAGACCCAGTACTTC.

Details on this clonotype: This CDR3 is missing its conserved last phenylalanine or tryptophan, likely due to a read error. The J gene is TRBJ1-1, the V gene TRBV6-6; a weak D match, TRBD1 (5 bases). This CDR3 spans 14 amino acids. V gave up 0 bases and J gave up 4 bases, with 9 bases separating them. CDR1 and CDR2 from the germline V gene are MNHNY and SVGAGI (reference sequence). CDR3 coding DNA: TGTGCCAGCAGTTACTCGGCAGGGCCCACTGAAGCTTTCCTT. This gives the protein CASSYSAGPTEAFL.

The chain recombines TRBV19 with TRBJ1-1; D is ambiguous. V was pared by 1 base and J by 1 base, with 7 bases between. Germline CDR1 LNHDA, CDR2 SQIVND (reference sequence). CDR3 length: 14 residues. The CDR3 here is CASSIVRGNTEAFF. The CDR3 nucleotides are TGTGCCAGTAGTATAGTTCGCGGGAACACTGAAGCTTTCTTT.

This clonotype appeared many times. The V gene is TRBV3-1, the J gene TRBJ1-2; tentatively, D is TRBD1 (5 bases). V was cut by 2 bases and J by 4 bases, with 17 bases left in between. This CDR3 region has 16 residues. Germline CDR1 reads LGHDT; CDR2 reads YNNKEL (reference sequence). In nucleotides, the CDR3 is TGTGCCAGCAGCCAACTTACGGACACCTTAACCTATGGCTACACCTTC. Translated: CASSQLTDTLTYGYTF.

The table lists this clonotype with a few counts. The rearrangement links TRBV13 to TRBJ2-3; D gene ambiguous. CDR1 is PRHDT, CDR2 FYEKMQ, per germline (reference sequence). The CDR3 spans 13 residues. Trimming left V 2 bases short and J 5 bases short, with 8 bases between. The CDR3 DNA is TGTGCCAGCAGCTTAATGACCCAAGATACGCAGTATTTT. This codes for CASSLMTQDTQYF.

This clonotype was picked up a small number of times. The chain links TRBV20-1 to TRBJ1-2; D is perhaps TRBD1 (5 bases). CDR1 DFQATT and CDR2 SNEGSKA come from the germline V gene (reference sequence). The CDR3 runs to 15 residues. Trimming cost V 0 bases and J 1 base, with 12 bases left between them. For the CDR3, the DNA is TGCAGTGCTAGAGAGGGGCGTGCACTTAACTATGGCTACACCTTC. Its protein product is CSAREGRALNYGYTF.

This clonotype showed up many times. The chain is built from TRBV20-1 and TRBJ2-2, with D hard to call. CDR1 and CDR2 from the germline V gene are DFQATT and SNEGSKA (reference sequence). V dropped 0 bases and J dropped 3 bases, with 8 bases sitting between them. The CDR3 runs to 14 residues. The CDR3 region has the DNA TGCAGTGCTAGAGAATCCGGAGACACCGGGGAGCTGTTTTTT. It yields the protein CSARESGDTGELFF.

The rearrangement joins TRBV29-1 to TRBJ2-1; 10 bases line up with TRBD2. Trimming removed 5 bases from V and 8 bases from J; junction bases left unmatched: 6. From germline, CDR1 is SQVTM and CDR2 ANQGSEA. This CDR3 spans 13 amino acids. The CDR3 bases are TGCAGCGTTTCTAGCGGGAGTATGTATGAGCAGTTCTTC. Residues: CSVSSGSMYEQFF.

This clonotype was seen a few times. The V call is TRBV20-1, the J call TRBJ2-1, with D perhaps matching TRBD2 (6 bases). Trimming shortened V by 3 bases and J by 6 bases, and 9 bases separated the two germline ends. CDR1 DFQATT and CDR2 SNEGSKA come from the germline V gene (reference sequence). The CDR3 spans 12 residues. Here the CDR3 reads CSAREGFNEQFF. For the CDR3, the DNA is TGCAGTGCTAGGGAGGGTTTCAATGAGCAGTTCTTC.